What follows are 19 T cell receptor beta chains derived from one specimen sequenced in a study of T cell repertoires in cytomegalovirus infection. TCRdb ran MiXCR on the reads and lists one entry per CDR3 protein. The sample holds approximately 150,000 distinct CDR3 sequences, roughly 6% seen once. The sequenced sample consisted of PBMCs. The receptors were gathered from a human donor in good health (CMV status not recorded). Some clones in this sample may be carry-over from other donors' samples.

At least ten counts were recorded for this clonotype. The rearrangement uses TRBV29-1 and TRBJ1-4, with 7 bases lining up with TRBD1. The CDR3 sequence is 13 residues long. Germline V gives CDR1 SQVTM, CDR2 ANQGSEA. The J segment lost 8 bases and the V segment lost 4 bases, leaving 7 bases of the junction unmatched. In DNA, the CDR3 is TGCAGCGTTGCGAGGGGGCAGGGGGAAAAACTGTTTTTT. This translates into CSVARGQGEKLFF.

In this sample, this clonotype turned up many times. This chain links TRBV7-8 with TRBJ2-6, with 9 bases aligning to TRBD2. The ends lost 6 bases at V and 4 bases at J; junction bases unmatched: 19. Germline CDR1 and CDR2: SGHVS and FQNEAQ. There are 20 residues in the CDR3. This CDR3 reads CASSHVGGGGAQTGANVLTF. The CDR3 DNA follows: TGTGCCAGCAGTCACGTGGGCGGCGGGGGGGCCCAGACGGGGGCCAACGTCCTGACTTTC.

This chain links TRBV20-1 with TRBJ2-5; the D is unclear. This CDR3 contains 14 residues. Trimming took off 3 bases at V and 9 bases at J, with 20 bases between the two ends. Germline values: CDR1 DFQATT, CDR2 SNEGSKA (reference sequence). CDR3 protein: CSASERLLPVSQYF. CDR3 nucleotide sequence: TGCAGTGCTAGCGAACGACTGTTGCCGGTCTCCCAGTACTTC.

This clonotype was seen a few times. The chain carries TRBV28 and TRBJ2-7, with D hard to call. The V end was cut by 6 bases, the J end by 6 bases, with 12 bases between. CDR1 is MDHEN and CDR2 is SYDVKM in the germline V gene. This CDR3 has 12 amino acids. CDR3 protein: CASSLPRFEQYF. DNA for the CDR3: TGTGCCAGCAGCCTGCCCAGGTTCGAGCAGTACTTC.

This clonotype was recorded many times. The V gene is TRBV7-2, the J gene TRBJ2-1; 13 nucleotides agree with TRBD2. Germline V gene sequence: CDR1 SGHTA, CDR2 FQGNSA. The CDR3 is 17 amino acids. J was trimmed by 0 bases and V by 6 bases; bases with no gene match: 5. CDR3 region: CASRLAGGRRSYNEQFF. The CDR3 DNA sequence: TGTGCCAGCAGACTAGCGGGGGGGCGACGCTCCTACAATGAGCAGTTCTTC.

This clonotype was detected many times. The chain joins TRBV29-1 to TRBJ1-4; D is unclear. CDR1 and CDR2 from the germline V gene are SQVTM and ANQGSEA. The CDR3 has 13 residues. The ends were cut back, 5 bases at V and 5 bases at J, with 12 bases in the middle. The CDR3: CSVRGRANEKLFF. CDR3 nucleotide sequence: TGCAGCGTTCGTGGGAGGGCGAATGAAAAACTGTTTTTT.

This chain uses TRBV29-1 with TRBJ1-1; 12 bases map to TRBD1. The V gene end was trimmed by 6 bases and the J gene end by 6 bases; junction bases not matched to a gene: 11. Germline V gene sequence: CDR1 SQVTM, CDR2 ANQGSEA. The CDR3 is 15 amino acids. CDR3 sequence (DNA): TGCAGCGTAGTTTCAAAGGGACAGGGGGCTTCTGAAGCTTTCTTT. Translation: CSVVSKGQGASEAFF.

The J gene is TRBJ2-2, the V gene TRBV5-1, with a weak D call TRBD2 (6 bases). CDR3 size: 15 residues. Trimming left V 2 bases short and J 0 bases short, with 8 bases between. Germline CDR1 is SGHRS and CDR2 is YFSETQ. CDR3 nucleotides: TGCGCCAGCAGCTTAGCGGGTCCGAACACCGGGGAGCTGTTTTTT. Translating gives CASSLAGPNTGELFF.

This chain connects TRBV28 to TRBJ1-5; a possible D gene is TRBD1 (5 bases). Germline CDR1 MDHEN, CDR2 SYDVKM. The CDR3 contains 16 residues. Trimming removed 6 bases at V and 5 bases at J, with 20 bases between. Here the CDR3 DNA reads TGTGCCAGCAGCTCCGGGTCTTCAGGGATTCATCAGCCCCAGCATTTT. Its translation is CASSSGSSGIHQPQHF.

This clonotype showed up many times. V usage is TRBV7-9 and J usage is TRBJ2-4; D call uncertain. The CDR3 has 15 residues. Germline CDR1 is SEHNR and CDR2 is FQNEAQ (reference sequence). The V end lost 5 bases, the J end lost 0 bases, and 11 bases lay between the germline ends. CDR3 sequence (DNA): TGTGCCAGCAGCGTGCCGGACCTAGCCAAAAACATTCAGTACTTC. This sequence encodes CASSVPDLAKNIQYF. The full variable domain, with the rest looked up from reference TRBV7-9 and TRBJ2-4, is DTGVSQNPRHKITKRGQNVTFRCDPISEHNRLYWYRQTLGQGPEFLTYFQNEAQLEKSRLLSDRFSAERPKGSFSTLEIQRTEQGDSAMYLCASSVPDLAKNIQYFGAGTRLSVL.

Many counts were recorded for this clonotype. The CDR3 region has the DNA TGCAGCGTTGAAGCCAGGGGGACGAAGTCCACTGAAGCTTTCTTT. Its protein is CSVEARGTKSTEAFF. V usage is TRBV29-1 and J usage is TRBJ1-1; 7 nucleotides align to TRBD1. Trimming at V came to 1 base and at J to 4 bases, leaving 9 bases not matched to a gene. This CDR3 region has 15 residues. Looked up from germline, CDR1 is SQVTM and CDR2 is ANQGSEA.

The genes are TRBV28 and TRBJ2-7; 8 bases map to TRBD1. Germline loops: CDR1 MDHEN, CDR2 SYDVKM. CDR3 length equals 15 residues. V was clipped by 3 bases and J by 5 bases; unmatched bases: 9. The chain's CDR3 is CASSFSQGAIDEQYF. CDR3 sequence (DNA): TGTGCCAGCAGTTTTTCCCAGGGGGCTATTGACGAGCAGTACTTC. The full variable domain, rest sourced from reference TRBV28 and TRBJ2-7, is DVKVTQSSRYLVKRTGEKVFLECVQDMDHENMFWYRQDPGLGLRLIYFSYDVKMKEKGDIPEGYSVSREKKERFSLILESASTNQTSMYLCASSFSQGAIDEQYFGPGTRLTVT.

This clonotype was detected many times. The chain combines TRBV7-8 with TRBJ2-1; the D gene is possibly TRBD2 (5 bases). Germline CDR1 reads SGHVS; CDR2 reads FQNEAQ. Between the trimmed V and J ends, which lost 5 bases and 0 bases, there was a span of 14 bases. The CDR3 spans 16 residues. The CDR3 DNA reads TGTGCCAGCAGCCGCCGGGAAGCAAGCTCCTACAATGAGCAGTTCTTC. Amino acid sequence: CASSRREASSYNEQFF.

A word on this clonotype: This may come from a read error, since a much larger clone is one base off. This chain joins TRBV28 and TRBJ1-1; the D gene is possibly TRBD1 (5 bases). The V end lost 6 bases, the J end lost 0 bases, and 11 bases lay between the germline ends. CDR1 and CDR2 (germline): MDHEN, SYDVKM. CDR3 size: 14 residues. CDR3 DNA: TGTGCCAGCAGCCCCCTCAGGGTGAACACTGAAGCTTTCTTT. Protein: CASSPLRVNTEAFF.

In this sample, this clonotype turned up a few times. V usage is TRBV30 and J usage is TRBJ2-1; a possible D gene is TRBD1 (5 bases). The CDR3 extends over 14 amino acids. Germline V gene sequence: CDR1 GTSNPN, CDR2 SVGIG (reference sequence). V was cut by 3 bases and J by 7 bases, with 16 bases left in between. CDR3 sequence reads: CAWRTEFRANEQFF. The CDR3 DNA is TGTGCCTGGAGAACCGAATTCAGGGCGAATGAGCAGTTCTTC.

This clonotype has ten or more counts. Here the CDR3 DNA reads TGTGCCAGCAGGAGACAGGGGGCGCGGACAGATACGCAGTATTTT. This gives the protein CASRRQGARTDTQYF. The V call is TRBV12-3 or TRBV12-4, the J call TRBJ2-3, with TRBD1 identical over 10 bases. V was pared by 6 bases and J by 3 bases, with 6 bases of the junction left unmatched. The CDR3 is 15 amino acids.

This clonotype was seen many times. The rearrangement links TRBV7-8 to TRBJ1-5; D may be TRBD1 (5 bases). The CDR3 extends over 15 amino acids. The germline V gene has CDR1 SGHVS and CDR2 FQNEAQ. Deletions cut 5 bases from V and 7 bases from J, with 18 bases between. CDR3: CASSAVGTFDQPQHF. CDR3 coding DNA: TGTGCCAGCAGCGCGGTCGGGACGTTTGACCAGCCCCAGCATTTT.

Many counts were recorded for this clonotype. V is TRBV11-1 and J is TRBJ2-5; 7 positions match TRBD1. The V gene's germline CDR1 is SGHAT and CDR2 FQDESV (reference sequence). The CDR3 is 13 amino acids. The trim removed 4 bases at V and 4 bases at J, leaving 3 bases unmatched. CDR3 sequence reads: CASSSGQIETQYF. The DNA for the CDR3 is TGTGCCAGCAGCTCGGGACAGATAGAGACCCAGTACTTC.

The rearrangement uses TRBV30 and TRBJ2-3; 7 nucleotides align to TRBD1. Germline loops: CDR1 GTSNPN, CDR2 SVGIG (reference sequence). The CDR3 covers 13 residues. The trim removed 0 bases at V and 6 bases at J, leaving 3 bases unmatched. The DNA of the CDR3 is TGTGCCTGGAGTGTAGGGGGCGTCGATACGCAGTATTTT. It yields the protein CAWSVGGVDTQYF.